The T cell receptor beta chain under discussion was sequenced for a study of cytomegalovirus exposure and HLA in healthy donors. Points from the study as a whole: In a later analysis, several top co-occurrence clusters appeared linked to parvovirus B19, influenza, CMV and Epstein-Barr virus. One variant, a missense change in DCLRE1C, was linked in a later analysis to TCR beta V- and J-gene trimming. The likely origin of a cluster of highly shared sequence variants was a sequencing artifact. Segments of the TCR beta V type were, in most cases, productive about 90% or about 30% of the time in an earlier analysis.

Primers for the PCR totalled 60 Vbeta and 13 Jbeta. Sequencing was performed with immunoSEQ multiplex PCR; in TCRdb, only in-frame clones are kept and a portion is missing. The profile shows tens of thousands of clones, roughly 86% of them singletons. About this clone: Its antigen is still unknown.

The sequenced material came from PBMCs. This clonotype was obtained from a young man in good health and CMV-seropositive.

The CDR3 coding sequence is TGTGCCAGCAGTTTATGGAGGGGCAGGCCTTCCGGGACTAGCGCGTACGAGCAGTACTTC. It specifies CASSLWRGRPSGTSAYEQYF. The chain combines TRBV28 with TRBJ2-7; 10 bases map to TRBD2. From germline, CDR1 is MDHEN and CDR2 SYDVKM. Trimming removed 0 bases from V and 4 bases from J; junction bases left unmatched: 18. This CDR3 region has 20 residues.